The 19 T cell receptor beta chains presented below share a single source sample, sequenced in a study of shared clonotypes between healthy human individuals. Sequencing was performed with immunoSEQ multiplex PCR; in TCRdb, only in-frame clones are kept and a portion is missing. This sample has about 2 million clones, with 90% to 95% found just once. Sequencing used naive CD4+ T cells sorted from blood. Indicated subset: CD45RA+ positively selected. The receptors were gathered from a man younger than 30 in good health.

This chain links TRBV7-9 with TRBJ2-1, with TRBD1 as a possible D gene (6 bases). Trimming removed 6 bases from V and 6 bases from J, with 12 bases in between. Germline CDR1 and CDR2: SEHNR and FQNEAQ (reference sequence). The CDR3 runs 13 residues. In DNA form, the CDR3 reads TGTGCCAGCAGTCCCGGACAGATCAATGAGCAGTTCTTC. It encodes CASSPGQINEQFF.

The chain carries TRBV10-3 and TRBJ2-6; TRBD1 matches at 10 bases. Per germline, CDR1 ENHRY and CDR2 SYGVKD. V trimming: 5 bases; J trimming: 0 bases; junction bases outside the gene matches: 4. The CDR3 is 17 residues long. Here the CDR3 reads CAISPGTGDSGANVLTF. DNA of the CDR3: TGTGCCATCAGTCCCGGGACAGGGGACTCTGGGGCCAACGTCCTGACTTTC.

The chain carries TRBV6-1 and TRBJ1-3, with D uncertain. CDR3 size: 14 residues. The germline V and J ends were trimmed by 7 bases and 2 bases, with 12 bases remaining between them. Germline V lookup: CDR1 MNHNS, CDR2 SASEGT. The CDR3 loop reads CASIKAAAGNTIYF. The DNA of the CDR3 is TGTGCCAGCATCAAGGCGGCGGCTGGAAACACCATATATTTT.

The chain has TRBV19 and TRBJ1-6, with 10 bases lining up with TRBD1. V shed 4 bases and J 10 bases; nucleotides not matched to a gene: 16. The length of the CDR3 is 18 residues. The germline V gene encodes CDR1 LNHDA and CDR2 SQIVND (reference sequence). The CDR3 is CASSNHAGGTGDISPLHF. For the CDR3, the DNA is TGTGCCAGTAGTAATCACGCAGGGGGGACAGGGGATATCTCACCCCTCCACTTT.

The V call is TRBV4-2, the J call TRBJ2-1; D may be TRBD1 or TRBD2 (6 bases each). V lost 1 base and J 7 bases, leaving 20 bases between the germline ends. This CDR3 has 17 amino acids. The germline gives CDR1 LGHNA, CDR2 YNFKEQ. DNA of the CDR3: TGTGCCAGCAGCCAAGGGGGATCGGGGGCCCTAGGGAATGAGCAGTTCTTC. It specifies CASSQGGSGALGNEQFF.

The J gene is TRBJ2-5, the V gene TRBV6-5; either TRBD1 or TRBD2 may supply D (6 bases each). CDR1 MNHEY and CDR2 SVGAGI come from the germline V gene. Trimming shortened V by 6 bases and J by 5 bases, and 16 bases separated the two germline ends. The CDR3 contains 14 residues. CDR3 amino acids: CASRPEGGRETQYF. The CDR3 bases are TGTGCCAGCAGACCCGAGGGGGGTCGGGAGACCCAGTACTTC.

V and J are TRBV5-1 and TRBJ1-5, with unresolved D. The CDR3 length is 15 residues. Trimming took 0 bases from V and 2 from J, leaving 9 bases between them. Germline loops: CDR1 SGHRS, CDR2 YFSETQ. CDR3 nucleotides: TGCGCCAGCAGCTTGGATTTTGGGGGCAATCAGCCCCAGCATTTT. Its translation: CASSLDFGGNQPQHF.

The rearrangement uses TRBV18 and TRBJ2-3; a possible D gene is TRBD2 (6 bases). V was pared by 3 bases and J by 2 bases, with 12 bases between. The germline V gene has CDR1 KGHSH and CDR2 LQKENI. The CDR3 runs to 15 residues. CDR3 in DNA: TGTGCCAGCTCACCCGGAGGGCCCGCCACAGATACGCAGTATTTT. This sequence encodes CASSPGGPATDTQYF.

J is TRBJ1-1 and V is TRBV5-1; 7 bases align to TRBD1. Trimming cost V 4 bases and J 4 bases; bases outside gene matches: 10. The CDR3 is made up of 15 amino acids. CDR1 is SGHRS, CDR2 YFSETQ, per germline. Written as DNA, the CDR3 is TGCGCCAGCAGCGAGGGGGCCCCGAGAGCCACTGAAGCTTTCTTT. Its protein is CASSEGAPRATEAFF. Full variable domain (remainder filled in from reference TRBV5-1 and TRBJ1-1): KAGVTQTPRYLIKTRGQQVTLSCSPISGHRSVSWYQQTPGQGLQFLFEYFSETQRNKGNFPGRFSGRQFSNSRSEMNVSTLELGDSALYLCASSEGAPRATEAFFGQGTRLTVV.

The table lists this clone with a count of one. The chain has TRBV7-2 and TRBJ2-7; D remains ambiguous. Per germline, CDR1 SGHTA and CDR2 FQGNSA. The CDR3 spans 14 residues. V was shortened by 4 bases and J by 3 bases, with 13 bases between the two germline ends. The CDR3 sequence: CASSWNYDFYEQYF. CDR3 DNA sequence: TGTGCCAGCAGCTGGAATTATGACTTCTACGAGCAGTACTTC.

In the case of this clone: The sample has other DNA sequences that encode this CDR3 too. This chain joins TRBV10-1 and TRBJ2-3; 11 bases are a match to TRBD1. From germline, CDR1 is WNHNN and CDR2 SYGVQD (reference sequence). V shed 6 bases and J 3 bases; nucleotides not matched to a gene: 2. The CDR3 has 14 residues. The CDR3 DNA reads as TGCGCCAGCAGCCGGGACAGGGGGACAGATACGCAGTATTTT. Protein product: CASSRDRGTDTQYF.

The J gene is TRBJ2-3, the V gene TRBV18, with 9 positions matching TRBD2. CDR1 is KGHSH, CDR2 LQKENI, per germline. Germline trimming cut 0 bases from V and 2 bases from J; bases unmatched to any gene: 3. The CDR3 spans 16 residues. CDR3 DNA: TGTGCCAGCTCACCACCTAGCGGGGGAACCACAGATACGCAGTATTTT. It encodes CASSPPSGGTTDTQYF.

The count of this clone is one. The rearrangement uses TRBV7-2 and TRBJ2-1; D is undetermined. The CDR3 spans 15 residues. Germline CDR1 reads SGHTA; CDR2 reads FQGNSA. Trimming cost V 1 base and J 3 bases, with 10 bases left between them. CDR3 residues: CASSLEHFNYNEQFF. The CDR3 region has the DNA TGTGCCAGCAGCTTAGAACACTTCAACTACAATGAGCAGTTCTTC.

The V gene is TRBV5-1, the J gene TRBJ2-7; 10 bases fit TRBD1. Germline assignment: CDR1 SGHRS and CDR2 YFSETQ. The length of the CDR3 is 14 residues. The V and J ends lost 3 bases and 4 bases, in that order; junction bases with no gene match: 4. DNA for the CDR3: TGCGCCAGCAGCTCCCGGGACAGGGGTTACGAGCAGTACTTC. Its protein is CASSSRDRGYEQYF.

The chain uses TRBV30 and TRBJ2-2; no clear D gene. The germline V and J ends were trimmed by 2 bases and 11 bases, with 9 bases remaining between them. From germline, CDR1 is GTSNPN and CDR2 SVGIG (reference sequence). The length of the CDR3 is 11 residues. The CDR3 spells CAWSLRSELFF. CDR3 DNA sequence: TGTGCCTGGAGTCTTCGGAGTGAGCTGTTTTTT. Supplemented by reference TRBV30 and TRBJ2-2, the full variable domain reads SQTIHQWPATLVQPVGSPLSLECTVEGTSNPNLYWYRQAAGRGLQLLFYSVGIGQISSEVPQNLSASRPQDRQFILSSKKLLLSDSGFYLCAWSLRSELFFGEGSRLTVL.

Points on this clone: The sample contains more than one DNA sequence encoding this CDR3. The chain links TRBV18 to TRBJ2-1; D is perhaps TRBD2 (6 bases). The germline V and J ends were trimmed by 1 base and 6 bases, with 7 bases remaining between them. Germline lookup yields CDR1 KGHSH and CDR2 LQKENI. There are 13 residues in the CDR3. This chain's CDR3 is CASSPRLGNEQFF. DNA of the CDR3: TGTGCCAGCTCACCACGACTAGGCAATGAGCAGTTCTTC.

This clone showed up just once. The J gene is TRBJ1-2, the V gene TRBV9; no definite D call. The CDR3 loop spans 14 amino acids. V lost 3 bases and J lost 4, with 13 bases in between. Germline lookup yields CDR1 SGDLS and CDR2 YYNGEE. The CDR3 coding sequence is TGTGCCAGCAGCGCCCCGGCCCGGGGCTATGGCTACACCTTC. It translates to CASSAPARGYGYTF.

This chain links TRBV4-1 with TRBJ2-1, with D tentatively TRBD2 (6 bases). Trimming left V 2 bases short and J 2 bases short, with 10 bases between. The CDR3 spans 15 residues. From germline, CDR1 is MGHRA and CDR2 YSYEKL. The CDR3 sequence: CASSQLEGTYNEQFF. The CDR3, as DNA: TGCGCCAGCAGCCAACTGGAGGGCACCTACAATGAGCAGTTCTTC.

The chain has TRBV6-6 and TRBJ2-1; TRBD1 might be the D (5 bases). V was pared by 0 bases and J by 6 bases, with 9 bases between. CDR1 is MNHNY, CDR2 SVGAGI, per germline (reference sequence). The CDR3 sequence is 14 residues long. The CDR3 reads CASSYSDIFNEQFF. The DNA of the CDR3 is TGTGCCAGCAGTTACTCGGACATTTTCAATGAGCAGTTCTTC.